This TCR beta chain was identified during a study of T cells after yellow fever vaccination. On the study more broadly: Low-cell-number fractions were prepared with SMART-Seq v4 Ultra Low Input. Study-wide findings and caveats: CD4 and CD8 compartments shared a small share of clonotypes. Abundant bulk-population clonotypes could contaminate the FACS-sorted repertoires.

For TCR, cDNA came from 5'RACE template switching, which added a universal primer site and UMIs. TCRdb reanalysed the 5' RACE reads using MiXCR and keeps one entry per CDR3 protein. Of about 160,000 distinct CDR3 sequences in the sample, around 7.2% were seen once. Only a few counts were recorded for this clonotype. Its specificity is not known. V lost 3 bases and J lost 10; bases outside the gene matches: 6. This CDR3 has 13 amino acids. CDR1 and CDR2 from the germline V gene are DFQATT and SNEGSKA (reference sequence). V and J are TRBV20-1 and TRBJ1-1, with TRBD1 matching over 12 bases. The sample in question was CD4+ T cells sorted from PBMCs, obtained 4 to 5 days after the first yellow fever vaccination. This receptor was taken from a man aged 18 to 30 who received the YFV17D yellow fever vaccine. CDR3 sequence reads: CSARGTGGAGAFF. CDR3 DNA: TGCAGTGCTAGGGGGACAGGGGGCGCGGGAGCTTTCTTT.